This record concerns one T cell receptor beta chain sequence. These data come from a study of blood T cell repertoires in COVID-19. Study at large: Acute and convalescent COVID-19 specimens originated in the United States, Italy and Spain. The cDNA or gDNA used as material had been derived from T cells, B-cell-depleted T cells, or PBMCs.

In the study's own analysis: By means of reference gene primer amplification, nucleated cell counts were estimated. Some clones are missing from TCRdb's copy, which holds only in-frame ones; the method was immunoSEQ multiplex PCR. That table furnishes V, J and clone size, whereas the DNA furnished D and trimming. The sample contains about 68,000 clones, 65% to 90% of which appear only once. This CDR3 has 16 amino acids. The junction had 8 bases not matched to a gene; V was cut back by 5 bases and J by 2 bases. CDR1 MNHEY and CDR2 SMNVEV come from the germline V gene (reference sequence). The receptor comes from a woman aged 55-69 years with acute or convalescent COVID-19. The sequencing sample was made of peripheral blood. This rearrangement joins TRBV27 to TRBJ1-5; 8 bases match TRBD1. The CDR3 loop is CASSGDRSVGNQPQHF. CDR3 in DNA: TGTGCCAGCAGTGGGGACAGGTCCGTTGGCAATCAGCCCCAGCATTTT.